The present entry profiles one TCR beta chain with its context. This clonotype was seen ten or more times. The antigen it recognizes is unknown. Base quality data are lacking; no much larger clone is found one base away. A distance of 11 bases separates the germline ends of V and J, which lose 0 bases and 0 bases respectively. The CDR3, from cysteine to phenylalanine, totals 16 residues. The kept DNA is CDR3 alone, 48 bases in frame from the first base. Per the germline V gene, SGDLS is the CDR1 and YYNGEE is the CDR2. These data are taken from a study of CD8 T cells in ankylosing spondylitis (dated by TCRdb to the late 2010s). About the full investigation: To find TCR variants linked to disease, the study profiled T cell receptor beta repertoires in ankylosing spondylitis patients and healthy donors. In total, the full study cohort was made up of over a hundred healthy donors and more than 20 ankylosing spondylitis patients. Peripheral blood was sampled, and synovial fluid was additionally collected from ankylosing spondylitis patients.

Study-wide conclusions, independent of this receptor: Some motif variants were previously reported in synovial fluid and blood of reactive arthritis patients, suggesting common disease-initiation mechanisms. Blood from ankylosing spondylitis patients appeared to be characterized by a TCR beta motif made up of eight highly homologous amino acid variants. According to the report, matched synovial fluid samples from ankylosing spondylitis patients were significantly enriched for the disease-linked clones. The disease-linked clones had a CD8+ phenotype and were found at relatively low frequencies in peripheral blood.

Sequencing took place on an Illumina HiSeq 2500. TCR beta libraries were prepared by quantitative 5'-RACE with molecular barcodes. Concerning the study's data processing: A new computational method, built on a probabilistic model of VDJ rearrangement, was used to identify disease-linked TCR variants. TCRdb ran its own pipeline on the public reads, namely fastp trimming at Q25 and MiXCR clone calling, and kept in-frame beta chains. One record per CDR3 amino acid sequence lists the most common genes and DNA. TCRdb's processing, not the study's, gives the V and J calls here. The sample table lists 29,000 or so distinct CDR3 sequences, nearly 5.5% of them with a count of one. The ten biggest clones cover about 1.8% of the sample.

The chain couples TRBV9 to TRBJ2-3; a tentative D call is TRBD1 (5 bases match). The receptor comes from a female donor with ankylosing spondylitis or in good health (not recorded which). Sequencing used blood, either unsorted or a sorted T cell fraction (not recorded which). The CDR3 region reads CASSVELGLSTDTQYF. The sequenced DNA: TGTGCCAGCAGCGTAGAGCTGGGGCTTAGCACAGATACGCAGTATTTT.